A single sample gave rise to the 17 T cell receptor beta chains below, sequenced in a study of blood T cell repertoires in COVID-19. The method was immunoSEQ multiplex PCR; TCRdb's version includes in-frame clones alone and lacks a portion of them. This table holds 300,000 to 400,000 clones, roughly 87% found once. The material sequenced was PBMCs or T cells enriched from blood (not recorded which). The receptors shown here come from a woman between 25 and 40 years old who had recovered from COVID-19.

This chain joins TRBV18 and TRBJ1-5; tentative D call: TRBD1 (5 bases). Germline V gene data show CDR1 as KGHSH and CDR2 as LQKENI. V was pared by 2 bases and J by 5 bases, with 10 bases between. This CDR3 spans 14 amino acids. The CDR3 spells CASSPDGGDQPQHF. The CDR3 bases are TGTGCCAGCTCACCAGACGGGGGGGATCAGCCCCAGCATTTT.

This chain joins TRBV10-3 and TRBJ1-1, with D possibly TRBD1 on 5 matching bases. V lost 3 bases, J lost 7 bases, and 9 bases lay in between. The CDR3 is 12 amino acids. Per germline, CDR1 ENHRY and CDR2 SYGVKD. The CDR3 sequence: CAISDPDSEAFF. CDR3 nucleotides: TGTGCCATCAGTGACCCAGACAGTGAAGCTTTCTTT.

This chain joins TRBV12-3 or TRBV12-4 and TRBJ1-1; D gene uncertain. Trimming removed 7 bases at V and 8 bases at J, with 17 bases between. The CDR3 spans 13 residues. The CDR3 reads CASNLFGRGEAFF. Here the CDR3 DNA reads TGTGCCAGCAACTTATTTGGGCGGGGAGAAGCTTTCTTT.

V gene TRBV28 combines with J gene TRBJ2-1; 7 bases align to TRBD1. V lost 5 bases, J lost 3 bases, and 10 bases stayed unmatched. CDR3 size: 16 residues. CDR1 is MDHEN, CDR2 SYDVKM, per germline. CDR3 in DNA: TGTGCCAGCAGTCCACAGACAGGGTCTCTCTACAATGAGCAGTTCTTC. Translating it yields CASSPQTGSLYNEQFF.

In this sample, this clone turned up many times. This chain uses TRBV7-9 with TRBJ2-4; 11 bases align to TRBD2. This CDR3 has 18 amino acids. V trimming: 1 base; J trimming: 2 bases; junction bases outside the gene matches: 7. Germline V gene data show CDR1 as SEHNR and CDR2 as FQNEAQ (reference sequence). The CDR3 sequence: CASSLVILAGDPKNIQYF. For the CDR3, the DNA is TGTGCCAGCAGCTTAGTAATACTAGCGGGGGACCCCAAAAACATTCAGTACTTC. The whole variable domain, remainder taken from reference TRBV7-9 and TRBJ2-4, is DTGVSQNPRHKITKRGQNVTFRCDPISEHNRLYWYRQTLGQGPEFLTYFQNEAQLEKSRLLSDRFSAERPKGSFSTLEIQRTEQGDSAMYLCASSLVILAGDPKNIQYFGAGTRLSVL.

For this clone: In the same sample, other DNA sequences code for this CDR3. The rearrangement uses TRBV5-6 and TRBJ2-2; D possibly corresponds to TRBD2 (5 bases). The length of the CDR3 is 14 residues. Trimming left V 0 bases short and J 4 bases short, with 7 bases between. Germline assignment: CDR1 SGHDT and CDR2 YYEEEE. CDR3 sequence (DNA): TGTGCCAGCAGCTTGGCCGGGGTCACCGGGGAGCTGTTTTTT. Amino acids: CASSLAGVTGELFF.

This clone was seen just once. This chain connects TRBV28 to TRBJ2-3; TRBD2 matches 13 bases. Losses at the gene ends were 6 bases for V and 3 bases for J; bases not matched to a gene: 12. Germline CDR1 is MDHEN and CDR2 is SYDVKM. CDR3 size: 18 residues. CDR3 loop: CASSRSMTSGGRTDTQYF. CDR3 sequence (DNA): TGTGCCAGCAGCCGCAGTATGACTAGCGGGGGGCGAACAGATACGCAGTATTTT.

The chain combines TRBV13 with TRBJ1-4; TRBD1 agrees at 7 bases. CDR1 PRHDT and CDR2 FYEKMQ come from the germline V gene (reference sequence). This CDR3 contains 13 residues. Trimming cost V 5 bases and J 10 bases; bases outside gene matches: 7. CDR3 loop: CASSLDRRGKLFF. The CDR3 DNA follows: TGTGCCAGCAGCCTGGACAGGAGAGGAAAACTGTTTTTT.

In DNA, the CDR3 is TGTGCCAGCAGCTTAGGGTCTAGACCCTACGAGCAGTACTTC. It is translated as CASSLGSRPYEQYF. The V call is TRBV7-9, the J call TRBJ2-7; D unclear. The CDR3 runs to 14 residues. CDR1 is SEHNR, CDR2 FQNEAQ, per germline (reference sequence). V lost 1 base, J lost 2 bases, and 9 bases lay in between.

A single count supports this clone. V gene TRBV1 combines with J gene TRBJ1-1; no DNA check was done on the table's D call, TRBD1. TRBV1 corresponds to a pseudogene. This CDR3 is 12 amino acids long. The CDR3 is CTSSHRNTEAFF. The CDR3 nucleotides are TGCACCAGCAGCCACAGGAACACTGAAGCTTTCTTT.

The CDR3 reads CASSRGTRSYEQYF. The CDR3 DNA reads TGTGCCAGCAGCCGCGGGACACGCAGCTACGAGCAGTACTTC. The chain has TRBV7-8 and TRBJ2-7; perhaps D is TRBD1 or TRBD2 (6 bases each). This CDR3 is built from 14 residues. V lost 5 bases and J lost 3, with 14 bases in between. Germline V CDR1 and CDR2: SGHVS, FQNEAQ.

The CDR3 DNA reads TGCAGCGTTGATGAGACAGGGGTTGTCACTGAAGCTTTCTTT. This translates into CSVDETGVVTEAFF. The chain couples TRBV29-1 to TRBJ1-1; TRBD1 aligns across 8 bases. CDR1 SQVTM and CDR2 ANQGSEA come from the germline V gene. The V gene end was trimmed by 3 bases and the J gene end by 4 bases; junction bases not matched to a gene: 7. This CDR3 is built from 14 residues.

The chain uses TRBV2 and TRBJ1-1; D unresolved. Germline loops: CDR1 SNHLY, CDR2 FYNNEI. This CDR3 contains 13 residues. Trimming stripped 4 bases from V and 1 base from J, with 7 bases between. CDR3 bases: TGTGCCAGCAGTGTACAGACGAACACTGAAGCTTTCTTT. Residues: CASSVQTNTEAFF.

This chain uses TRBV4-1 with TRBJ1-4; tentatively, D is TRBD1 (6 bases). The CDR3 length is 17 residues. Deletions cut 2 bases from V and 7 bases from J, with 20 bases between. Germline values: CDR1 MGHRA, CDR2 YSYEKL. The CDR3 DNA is TGCGCCAGCAGCCAACCACTTCCAGGGGTCTCAGGTGAAAAACTGTTTTTT. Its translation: CASSQPLPGVSGEKLFF.

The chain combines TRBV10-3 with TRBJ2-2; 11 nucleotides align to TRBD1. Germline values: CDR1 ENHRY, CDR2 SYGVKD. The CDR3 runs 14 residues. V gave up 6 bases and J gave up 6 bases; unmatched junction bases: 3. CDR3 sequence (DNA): TGTGCCATCAGGCCGGGACAGGGGGCCGGGGAGCTGTTTTTT. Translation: CAIRPGQGAGELFF.

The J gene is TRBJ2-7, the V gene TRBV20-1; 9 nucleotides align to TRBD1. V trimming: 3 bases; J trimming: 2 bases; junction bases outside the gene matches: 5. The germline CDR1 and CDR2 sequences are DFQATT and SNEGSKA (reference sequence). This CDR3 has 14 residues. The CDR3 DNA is TGCAGTGCTAGTGGGGACAGGGCCCCCTACGAGCAGTACTTC. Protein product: CSASGDRAPYEQYF.

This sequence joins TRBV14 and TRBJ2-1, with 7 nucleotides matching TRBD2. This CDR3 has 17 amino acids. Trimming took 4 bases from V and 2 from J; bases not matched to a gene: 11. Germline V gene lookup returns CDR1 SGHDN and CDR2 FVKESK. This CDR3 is CASSLLGASGAYNEQFF. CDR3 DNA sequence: TGTGCCAGCAGCCTCCTAGGTGCTAGCGGTGCCTACAATGAGCAGTTCTTC.